This T cell receptor beta chain comes out of a study of CD8+CD57+ T cells in acquired aplastic anemia (dated by TCRdb to the late 2010s). At the level of the whole study: On average, sorted CD4+ and CD8+ cells yielded around 3.5 ug of extracted DNA, with a range of about 0.17 to 27.4 ug. Healthy donor samples averaged about 10 million reads for CD4+ and under 12 million for CD8+ cells. Overall study results and their limits: CD8+ Simpson's diversity did not differ significantly between patients and healthy controls (P=0.060). Nearly 30 CD8+ CDR3 sequences were found in both patients and controls but appeared to be highly expressed in patients and within the immunodominant clones of the patients.

Comment on this clonotype: It lacks a known antigen. No qualities accompany the bases; no much larger clone lies one base away.

Genomic DNA served as template for TCR beta VDJ combination and CDR3 sequence profiling. An Illumina HiSeq 2000 was the platform used for TCR repertoire sequencing. The paper's processing steps were these. TRBV/TRBJ rearrangement plots, CDR3 size and DJ length profiles, and Simpson's diversity index were used to assess repertoires. Whichever DNA sequence was most abundant in the deep sequencing data was defined as the immunodominant clone. CDR3 amino acid sequences were screened for sharing across subjects and compared with published repertoires and the VDJdb database. TCRdb handled the public reads itself, with Q25 trimming in fastp and clone calling in MiXCR, and kept productive beta chains. One record per CDR3 amino acid sequence lists the most common genes and DNA. None of the V and J calls come from the authors' own analysis; TCRdb made them. This sample gives hundreds of thousands of distinct CDR3 sequences in total; roughly 68% of them show up just once. Of the sample, less than 4% falls within the top ten clones.

In this study, sorted CD4+ and CD8+ T cells from the blood of healthy subjects and of severe aplastic anemia patients had their TCR repertoires deep-sequenced. Ficoll-Paque density gradient centrifugation was used to isolate peripheral blood mononuclear cells. Before DNA extraction, CD4+ and CD8+ T cells were sorted by FACS or by magnetic beads. The CDR3 spans 14 residues, from the cysteine through the phenylalanine. Left in the record is the CDR3 DNA by itself, 42 bases read in frame from the first base. The germline V gene gives CDR1 as SGHTA and CDR2 as FQGTGA. V and J are truncated by 6 bases and 5 bases respectively, leaving an intervening sequence of 16 bases.

The chain couples TRBV7-3 to TRBJ2-5; too little of a D gene remains to name it. The TCR comes from a human donor in good health, serving as a control. Sequencing input: sorted CD4+, CD8+, or CD8+CD57+ T cells (not recorded which) from PBMCs. CDR3 region: CASRSRRVDETQYF. DNA sequence: TGTGCCAGCAGAAGCAGGAGAGTCGACGAGACCCAGTACTTC.